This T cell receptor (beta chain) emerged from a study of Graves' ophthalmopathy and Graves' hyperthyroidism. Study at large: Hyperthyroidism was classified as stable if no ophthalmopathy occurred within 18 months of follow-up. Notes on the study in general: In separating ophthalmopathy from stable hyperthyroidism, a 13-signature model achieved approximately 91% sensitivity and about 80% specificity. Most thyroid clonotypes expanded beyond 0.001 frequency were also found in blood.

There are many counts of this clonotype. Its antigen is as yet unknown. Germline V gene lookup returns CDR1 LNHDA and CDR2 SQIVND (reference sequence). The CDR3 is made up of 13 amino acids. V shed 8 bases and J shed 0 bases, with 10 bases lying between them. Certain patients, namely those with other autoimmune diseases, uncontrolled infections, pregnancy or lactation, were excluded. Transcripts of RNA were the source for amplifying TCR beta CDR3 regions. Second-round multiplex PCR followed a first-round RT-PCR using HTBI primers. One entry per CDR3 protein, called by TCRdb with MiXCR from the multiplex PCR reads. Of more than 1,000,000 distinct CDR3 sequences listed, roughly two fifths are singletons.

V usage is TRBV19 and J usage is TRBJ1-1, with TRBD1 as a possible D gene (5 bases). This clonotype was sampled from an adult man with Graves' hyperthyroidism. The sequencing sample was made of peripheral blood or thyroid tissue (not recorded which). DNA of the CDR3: TGTGCCAGTGAACCGACAGTGAACACTGAAGCTTTCTTT. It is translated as CASEPTVNTEAFF.